Included here is one T cell receptor (beta chain) sequence, with context. The data stem from a study of CDR3 diversity in severe acne. CDR1 is DFQATT, CDR2 SNEGSKA, per germline (reference sequence). The CDR3 is 17 amino acids. The ends lost 4 bases at V and 2 bases at J; junction bases unmatched: 10. Via MiXCR, TCRdb re-called the PCR reads, giving one row per CDR3 protein. The sample lists about 97,000 distinct CDR3 sequences, roughly half occurring once. The rearrangement uses TRBV20-1 and TRBJ2-5, with 13 bases aligning to TRBD2. This TCR was sampled from a male donor with acne. The sequenced sample consisted of blood. In DNA form, the CDR3 reads TGCAGTGCTACCCACTGGGGACTAGCGGGATGGCAAGAGACCCAGTACTTC. Protein product: CSATHWGLAGWQETQYF.